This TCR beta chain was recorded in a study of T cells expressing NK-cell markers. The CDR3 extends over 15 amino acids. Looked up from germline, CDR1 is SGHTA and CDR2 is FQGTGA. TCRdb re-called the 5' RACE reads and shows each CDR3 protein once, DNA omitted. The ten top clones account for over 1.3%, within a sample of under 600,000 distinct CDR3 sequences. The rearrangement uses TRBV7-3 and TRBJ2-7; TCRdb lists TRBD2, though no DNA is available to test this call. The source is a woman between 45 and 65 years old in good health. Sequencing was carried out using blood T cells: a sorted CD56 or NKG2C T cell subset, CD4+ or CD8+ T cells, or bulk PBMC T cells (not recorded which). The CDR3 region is CASSPTSGGTYEQYF.